Listed below are T cell receptor beta chains from one sample, sequenced in a study of PD-L1 blockade in urothelial cancer. Profiled with immunoSEQ multiplex PCR; TCRdb holds only in-frame clones, not every one. The top ten clones hold approximately 2.4% of a sample with about 110,000 clones, about 85% of them seen once. Specimen: PBMCs, collected around atezolizumab (anti-PD-L1) treatment. These receptors were obtained from a man in his fifties or sixties with urothelial cancer. CDR3s include the opening cysteine and the closing phenylalanine or tryptophan. Expanded clones are given a class, and other clones once, few, many or no size at all.

size,V,J,CDR3
-,TRBV5-4,TRBJ1-1,CASSPRQGSATEAFF
-,TRBV25-1,TRBJ2-7,CASSDDGTGLLYEQYF
-,TRBV5-1,TRBJ2-1,CASSLPGLAYNEQFF
-,TRBV5-4,TRBJ2-5,CASSSPHTRTAETQYF
-,TRBV7-9,TRBJ1-3,CASSPTLDRLAGNTIYF
-,TRBV2,TRBJ1-6,CASSGQNSPLHF
-,TRBV19,TRBJ2-2,CASTMRFGVGNTGELFF
-,TRBV9,TRBJ2-3,CASSVDTLSTDTQYF
-,TRBV5-8,TRBJ1-2,CASSWGTGGKSGYTF
-,TRBV11-3,TRBJ1-5,CASSLGDGTDQPQHF
-,TRBV28,TRBJ1-1,CASSEGQGWTEAFF
once,TRBV6-5,TRBJ2-1,CASSYGSREQFF
-,TRBV7-9,TRBJ2-7,CASSQLDYAGGPEQYF
many,TRBV5-8,TRBJ2-3,CASSRTSTSTQYF
-,TRBV2,TRBJ1-1,CASGYRKLNTEAFF
-,TRBV25-1,TRBJ2-7,CASSSIGRGEQYF
-,TRBV11-2,TRBJ2-1,CASSSRENSYNEQFF
-,TRBV27,TRBJ2-7,CASSSAGTGGYEQYF
-,TRBV7-8,TRBJ2-7,CASSLARQIYEQYF
-,TRBV27,TRBJ2-5,CASGPRTGRGETQYF
-,TRBV28,TRBJ2-1,CASSPGARAREQFF
-,TRBV27,TRBJ2-1,CASSFSPAYAGGNEQFF
-,TRBV7-3,TRBJ1-6,CASSLTGGARGSPLHF
-,TRBV4-1,TRBJ1-2,CASSHRQGGYGYTF
-,TRBV14,TRBJ1-4,CASRPTGGMGEKLFF
-,TRBV27,TRBJ1-1,CASSHLGRGGTEAFF
once,TRBV10-3,TRBJ2-1,CAISDVAGLSYNEQFF
-,TRBV9,TRBJ2-5,CASSTGTSGVQETQYF
-,TRBV9,TRBJ2-1,CASSASGPSSYNEQFF
-,TRBV5-1,TRBJ2-1,CASSALTAYNEQFF
few,TRBV30,TRBJ1-2,CARTPGQGASGYTF
-,TRBV4-1,TRBJ1-1,CASSQRTDKAFF
-,TRBV5-4,TRBJ2-7,CASSGGPISYEQYF
-,TRBV30,TRBJ2-2,CAWSDRGITGELFF
-,TRBV7-9,TRBJ2-2,CASSSRDLARGELFF
-,TRBV6-1,TRBJ1-2,CASKRTTNYGYTF
few,TRBV5-4,TRBJ1-5,CASSLQSGGENQPQHF
-,TRBV14,TRBJ1-3,CASSGQTFSGNTIYF
-,TRBV28,TRBJ1-2,CASSLANRGVRYGYTF
-,TRBV6-1,TRBJ2-1,CASSEGAGYSYNEQFF
-,TRBV28,TRBJ1-6,CASSLRVASPLHF
-,TRBV5-4,TRBJ2-7,CASSSGTSGRRTYEQYF
-,TRBV6-5,TRBJ2-4,CASSGSGTGKNIQYF
many,TRBV19,TRBJ1-4,CASTPHLGPTNEKLFF
-,TRBV7-8,TRBJ2-7,CASSQQGVEQYF
-,TRBV27,TRBJ2-7,CASSLWGGYNEQYF
-,TRBV19,TRBJ2-3,CASRAGRAF
-,TRBV6-5,TRBJ2-1,CASSYGLADNEQFF
-,TRBV6-5,TRBJ2-7,CASSPPGGKGEQYF
-,TRBV25-1,TRBJ2-1,CASGTLYNEQFF
-,TRBV19,TRBJ1-5,CASSQGTALNQPQHF
-,TRBV19,TRBJ2-3,CASSSITRDTQYF
once,TRBV19,TRBJ2-6,CASRVQAGANVLTF
-,TRBV28,TRBJ1-2,CAIPKAGNYGYTF
-,TRBV18,TRBJ2-1,CASSPPDPAGEQFF
-,TRBV5-4,TRBJ2-1,CASSSRQGHNEQFF
-,TRBV11-1,TRBJ2-1,CASSEAGTSDYNEQFF
-,TRBV7-2,TRBJ2-3,CASSLGLAGADTQYF
-,TRBV7-6,TRBJ2-7,CASSSGGRVNEQYF
-,TRBV7-7,TRBJ2-1,CASSQDRDNEQFF